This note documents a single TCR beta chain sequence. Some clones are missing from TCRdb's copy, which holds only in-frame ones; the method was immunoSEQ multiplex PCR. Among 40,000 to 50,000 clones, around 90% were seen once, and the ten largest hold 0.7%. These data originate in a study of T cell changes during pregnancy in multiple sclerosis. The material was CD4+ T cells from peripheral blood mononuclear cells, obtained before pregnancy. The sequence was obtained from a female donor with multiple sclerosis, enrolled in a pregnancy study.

This CDR3 reads CASSTGATYGYTF. CDR3 sequence (DNA): TGTGCCAGTAGTACAGGGGCGACCTATGGCTACACCTTC. This chain uses TRBV19 with TRBJ1-2, with a tentative D call TRBD1 (6 bases). The V end lost 4 bases, the J end lost 4 bases, and 10 bases lay between the germline ends. The CDR3 spans 13 residues. Germline V gene sequence: CDR1 LNHDA, CDR2 SQIVND (reference sequence).